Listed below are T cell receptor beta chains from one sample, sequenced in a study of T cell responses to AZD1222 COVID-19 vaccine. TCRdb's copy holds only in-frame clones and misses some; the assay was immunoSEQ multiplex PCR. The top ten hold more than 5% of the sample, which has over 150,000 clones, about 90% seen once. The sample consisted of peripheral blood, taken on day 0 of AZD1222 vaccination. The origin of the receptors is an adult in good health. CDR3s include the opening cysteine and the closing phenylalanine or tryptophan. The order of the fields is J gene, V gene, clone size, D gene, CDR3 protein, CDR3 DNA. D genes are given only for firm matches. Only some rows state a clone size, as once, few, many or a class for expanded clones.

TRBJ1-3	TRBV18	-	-	CASSQRPPERGSGNTIYF	TGTGCCAGCTCACAACGGCCCCCGGAACGTGGCTCTGGAAACACCATATATTTT
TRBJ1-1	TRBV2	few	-	CASSPPRGLDTEAFF	TGTGCCAGCAGTCCCCCCAGGGGTCTGGACACTGAAGCTTTCTTT
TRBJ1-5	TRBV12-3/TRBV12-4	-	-	CASSTGRFEPQHF	TGTGCCAGCAGCACCGGACGGTTCGAGCCCCAGCATTTT
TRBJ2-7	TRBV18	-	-	CASSTTGSYEQYF	TGTGCCAGCTCAACCACAGGGAGCTACGAGCAGTACTTC
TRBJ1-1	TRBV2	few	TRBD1	CASRYTQGAAFF	TGTGCCAGCAGGTATACACAGGGGGCGGCTTTCTTT
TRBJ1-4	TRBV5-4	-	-	CASSFGGHINEKLFF	TGTGCCAGCAGCTTTGGAGGACATATTAATGAAAAACTGTTTTTT
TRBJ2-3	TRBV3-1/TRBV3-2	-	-	CASSQDPLMAQYF	TGTGCCAGCAGCCAAGACCCCTTAATGGCGCAGTATTTT
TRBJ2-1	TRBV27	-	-	CASSFRRDNEQFF	TGTGCCAGCAGTTTTAGGCGAGACAATGAGCAGTTCTTC
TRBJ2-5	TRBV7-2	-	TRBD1	CASSPRGPETQYF	TGTGCCAGCAGCCCCAGGGGGCCGGAGACCCAGTACTTC
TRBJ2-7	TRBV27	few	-	CATAGPTYEQYF	TGTGCCACCGCGGGCCCAACCTACGAGCAGTACTTC
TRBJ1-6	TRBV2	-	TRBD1	CAGQGARRESPLHF	TGTGCCGGACAGGGGGCGCGCCGGGAATCACCCCTCCACTTT
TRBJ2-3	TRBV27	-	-	CASSLYTTDTQYF	TGTGCCAGCAGTTTATACACAACAGATACGCAGTATTTT
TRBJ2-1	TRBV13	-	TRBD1	CASSAGGAYNEQFF	TGTGCCAGCTCGGCAGGGGGAGCCTACAATGAGCAGTTCTTC
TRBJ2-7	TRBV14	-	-	CASSSRLGIFYEQYF	TGTGCCAGCAGCTCACGACTAGGAATCTTCTACGAGCAGTACTTC
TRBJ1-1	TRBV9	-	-	CASSRTGGEGTEAFF	TGTGCCAGCAGCCGAACGGGGGGAGAGGGCACTGAAGCTTTCTTT
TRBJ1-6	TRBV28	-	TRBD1	CASSLRDRDSPLHF	TGTGCCAGCAGTTTGCGGGACAGGGACTCACCCCTCCACTTT
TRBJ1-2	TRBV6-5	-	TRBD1	CASSYSTGTVNYGYTF	TGTGCCAGCAGTTACTCGACCGGGACAGTAAACTATGGCTACACCTTC
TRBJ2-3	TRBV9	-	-	CASSVQVTRTDTQYF	TGTGCCAGCAGCGTACAGGTAACCCGCACAGATACGCAGTATTTT
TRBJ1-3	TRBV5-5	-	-	CASSPRDGRNTIYF	TGTGCCAGCAGCCCCCGGGACGGTAGAAACACCATATATTTT
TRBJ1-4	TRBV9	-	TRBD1	CASSVEGRGHEKLFF	TGTGCCAGCAGCGTAGAGGGCAGGGGGCATGAAAAACTGTTTTTT
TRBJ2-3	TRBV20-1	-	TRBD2	CSASNRGRNIDTQYF	TGCAGTGCTAGTAACCGCGGGAGGAATATAGATACGCAGTATTTT
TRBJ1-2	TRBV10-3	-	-	CAIRSDTRGYTF	TGTGCCATCCGGTCGGACACCCGCGGCTACACCTTC
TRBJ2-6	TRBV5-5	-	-	CASSLAGANVLTF	TGTGCCAGCAGCTTGGCCGGGGCCAACGTCCTGACTTTC
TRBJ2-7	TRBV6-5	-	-	CASSYSGGGSAYEQYF	TGTGCCAGCAGTTACTCTGGAGGAGGATCCGCCTACGAGCAGTACTTC
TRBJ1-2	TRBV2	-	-	CASSADELEPGYTF	TGTGCCAGCAGCGCAGACGAGTTGGAACCTGGCTACACCTTC
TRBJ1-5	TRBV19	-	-	CASSGGARNQPQHF	TGTGCCAGTAGCGGAGGGGCAAGGAATCAGCCCCAGCATTTT
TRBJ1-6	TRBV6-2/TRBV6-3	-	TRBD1	CASSYRDGAGGGSPLHF	TGTGCCAGCAGTTACCGTGACGGGGCAGGGGGTGGATCACCCCTCCACTTT
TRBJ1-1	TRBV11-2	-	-	CASSFDKNTEAFF	TGTGCCAGCAGCTTCGACAAGAACACTGAAGCTTTCTTT
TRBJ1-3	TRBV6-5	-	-	CASSYRADSGNTIYF	TGTGCCAGCAGTTACCGCGCGGACTCTGGAAACACCATATATTTT
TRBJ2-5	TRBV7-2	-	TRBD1	CASSSDRGDWETQYF	TGTGCCAGCAGCTCGGACAGGGGGGATTGGGAGACCCAGTACTTC
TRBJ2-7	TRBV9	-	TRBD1	CASSVGQGVIYEQYF	TGTGCCAGCAGCGTAGGACAGGGGGTAATCTACGAGCAGTACTTC
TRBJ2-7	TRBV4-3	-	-	CASSQEMGGQYEQYF	TGCGCCAGCAGCCAAGAGATGGGAGGTCAGTACGAGCAGTACTTC
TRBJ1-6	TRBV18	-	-	CASSPTQDNSPLHF	TGTGCCAGCTCACCAACTCAGGATAATTCACCCCTCCACTTT
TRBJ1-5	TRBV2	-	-	CASSSQGSQPQHF	TGTGCCAGCAGTTCACAGGGAAGTCAGCCCCAGCATTTT
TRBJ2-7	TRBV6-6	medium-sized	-	CASSGGPDRGEQYF	TGTGCCAGCAGTGGAGGACCCGATAGGGGGGAGCAGTACTTC